The 15 T cell receptor beta chains reported below all come from one sample, sequenced in a study of T cell responses to AZD1222 COVID-19 vaccine. Sequenced by immunoSEQ multiplex PCR; TCRdb stores in-frame clones only, minus some. The repertoire shows more than 110,000 clones; the top ten hold about 2.2%. The sample consisted of peripheral blood. These receptors came from an adult in good health.

CDR3 residues: CASRSTGAYGYTF. The CDR3 DNA is TGTGCCAGCAGGTCGACAGGGGCCTATGGCTACACCTTC. The genes are TRBV27 and TRBJ1-2; 8 nucleotides match TRBD1. V lost 6 bases, J lost 4 bases, and 4 bases stayed unmatched. The germline V gene has CDR1 MNHEY and CDR2 SMNVEV (reference sequence). This CDR3 comprises 13 residues.

V is TRBV7-8 and J is TRBJ2-4, with a possible D match to TRBD2 (5 bases). Per the germline V gene, CDR1 is SGHVS and CDR2 is FQNEAQ. Trimming took off 3 bases at V and 1 base at J, with 10 bases between the two ends. The CDR3 has 15 residues. The CDR3 spells CASSFPSGAKNIQYF. The CDR3 bases are TGTGCCAGCAGCTTTCCCTCGGGGGCCAAAAACATTCAGTACTTC.

The chain links TRBV4-3 to TRBJ1-5; the match to TRBD1 covers 7 bases. The V segment lost 4 bases and the J segment 2 bases; nucleotides outside the gene matches: 2. The germline V gene encodes CDR1 LGHNA and CDR2 YSLEER. The CDR3 covers 14 residues. CDR3 coding DNA: TGCGCCAGCAGCCGTGGGACAGGCAATCAGCCCCAGCATTTT. Protein sequence: CASSRGTGNQPQHF.

V and J are TRBV28 and TRBJ1-6, with 9 bases matching TRBD1. The CDR3 sequence is 16 residues long. Unmatched junction bases numbered 6, after V lost 3 bases and J lost 6 bases. Germline loops: CDR1 MDHEN, CDR2 SYDVKM. The DNA of the CDR3 is TGTGCCAGCAGTTTGTGGACAGGGGACCTTAATTCACCCCTCCACTTT. It yields the protein CASSLWTGDLNSPLHF.

The chain uses TRBV27 and TRBJ1-1, with 7 bases fitting TRBD1. V dropped 3 bases and J dropped 2; count of bases not matched to a gene: 3. The length of the CDR3 is 14 residues. The germline V gene has CDR1 MNHEY and CDR2 SMNVEV (reference sequence). The CDR3 loop reads CASSFRDSNTEAFF. The CDR3 coding sequence is TGTGCCAGCAGTTTCCGGGACAGCAACACTGAAGCTTTCTTT.

The chain joins TRBV4-2 to TRBJ1-1; D remains ambiguous. The V and J ends lost 4 bases and 1 base respectively, with 7 bases between them. This CDR3 comprises 13 residues. Germline assignment: CDR1 LGHNA and CDR2 YNFKEQ. The CDR3 sequence is CASSLRQNTEAFF. The CDR3 DNA follows: TGTGCCAGCAGCCTCCGGCAGAACACTGAAGCTTTCTTT.

Concerning this clone itself: The sample has other DNA sequences that encode this CDR3 too. The chain is built from TRBV28 and TRBJ1-2; no firm D call. Germline lookup yields CDR1 MDHEN and CDR2 SYDVKM. Trimming removed 3 bases from V and 5 bases from J, with 7 bases in between. The CDR3 is 12 amino acids. Written as DNA, the CDR3 is TGTGCCAGCAGTTTGCGGGGATATGGCTACACCTTC. As protein: CASSLRGYGYTF.

The gene calls are TRBV30 and TRBJ1-2, with 9 bases identical to TRBD1. Germline assignment: CDR1 GTSNPN and CDR2 SVGIG (reference sequence). This CDR3 spans 16 amino acids. V shed 4 bases and J 4 bases; nucleotides not matched to a gene: 13. CDR3 sequence (DNA): TGTGCCTGGAAAGAACAGGGGGCCTCACTGCGCTATGGCTACACCTTC. Protein sequence: CAWKEQGASLRYGYTF.

The chain is built from TRBV30 and TRBJ2-3; TRBD2 might be the D (6 bases). This CDR3 region has 13 residues. In germline, CDR1 is GTSNPN, CDR2 SVGIG (reference sequence). The V end was cut by 2 bases, the J end by 4 bases, with 10 bases between. The CDR3 DNA sequence: TGTGCCTGGAGTACGAGGGAGGCAGATACGCAGTATTTT. Translation gives CAWSTREADTQYF.

The CDR3 here is CASSQDMSWATADEQYF. As DNA, the CDR3 is TGTGCCAGCAGCCAAGATATGTCGTGGGCCACCGCGGACGAGCAGTACTTC. This chain links TRBV3-1 (or the pseudogene TRBV3-2) with TRBJ2-7; D gene unclear. Germline V lookup: CDR1 LGHDT, CDR2 YNNKEL (reference sequence). The length of the CDR3 is 17 residues. The V and J ends lost 0 bases and 5 bases respectively, with 20 bases between them.

The chain links TRBV5-1 to TRBJ2-7, with D possibly matching TRBD1 (6 bases). V was trimmed by 3 bases and J by 1 base, leaving 14 bases between them. The V gene's germline CDR1 is SGHRS and CDR2 YFSETQ. The CDR3 contains 15 residues. CDR3 protein: CASSSTGPGSYEQYF. The CDR3 nucleotides are TGCGCCAGCAGCTCAACAGGGCCTGGGTCCTACGAGCAGTACTTC. The full variable domain, with the rest looked up from reference TRBV5-1 and TRBJ2-7, is KAGVTQTPRYLIKTRGQQVTLSCSPISGHRSVSWYQQTPGQGLQFLFEYFSETQRNKGNFPGRFSGRQFSNSRSEMNVSTLELGDSALYLCASSSTGPGSYEQYFGPGTRLTVT.

As concerns this clone: Additional DNA sequences in this sample encode the identical CDR3. The CDR3 DNA sequence: TGCGCCAGCAGCCCAGGGGGGCCGAACACTGAAGCTTTCTTT. It specifies CASSPGGPNTEAFF. The chain is built from TRBV5-1 and TRBJ1-1, with 7 nucleotides matching TRBD1. Trimming at V came to 4 bases and at J to 1 base, leaving 4 bases not matched to a gene. In germline, CDR1 is SGHRS, CDR2 YFSETQ. There are 14 residues in the CDR3.

Worth noting for this clone: Because the CDR3's place on the DNA is in doubt, the DNA is left out and the CDR3 is given as listed by TCRdb. The chain links TRBV21-1 to TRBJ2-7. TRBV21-1 is given as a pseudogene. The CDR3 is 17 amino acids long, termini counted. The CDR3 loop reads CASSKGGPWGLGNEQYF.

In nucleotides, the CDR3 is TGTGCCAGCCCCCGGGGGGCCTATAGCAATCAGCCCCAGCATTTT. Its translation: CASPRGAYSNQPQHF. This chain connects TRBV27 to TRBJ1-5; the D gene is possibly TRBD1 (6 bases). Between the trimmed V and J ends, which lost 8 bases and 0 bases, there was a span of 14 bases. The CDR3 loop spans 15 amino acids. Germline-derived CDR1 and CDR2 are MNHEY and SMNVEV (reference sequence).

The CDR3 loop reads CASSPMGQGNYGYTF. The CDR3 bases are TGTGCCAGTAGTCCCATGGGCCAGGGCAACTATGGCTACACCTTC. The gene calls are TRBV19 and TRBJ1-2; D may be TRBD1 (5 bases). From germline, CDR1 is LNHDA and CDR2 SQIVND (reference sequence). This CDR3 has 15 residues. Trimming shortened V by 5 bases and J by 2 bases, and 15 bases separated the two germline ends.